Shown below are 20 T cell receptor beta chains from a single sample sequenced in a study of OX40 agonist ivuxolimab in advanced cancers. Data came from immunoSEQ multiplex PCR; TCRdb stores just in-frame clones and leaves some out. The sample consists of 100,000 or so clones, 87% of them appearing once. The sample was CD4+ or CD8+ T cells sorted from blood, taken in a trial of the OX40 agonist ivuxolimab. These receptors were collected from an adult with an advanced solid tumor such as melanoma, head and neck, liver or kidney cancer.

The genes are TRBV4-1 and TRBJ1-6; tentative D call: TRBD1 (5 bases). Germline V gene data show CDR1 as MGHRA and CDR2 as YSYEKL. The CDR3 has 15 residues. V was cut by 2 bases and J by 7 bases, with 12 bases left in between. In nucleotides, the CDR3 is TGCGCCAGCAGCCAACAGTGGGGCACGAATTCACCCCTCCACTTT. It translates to CASSQQWGTNSPLHF.

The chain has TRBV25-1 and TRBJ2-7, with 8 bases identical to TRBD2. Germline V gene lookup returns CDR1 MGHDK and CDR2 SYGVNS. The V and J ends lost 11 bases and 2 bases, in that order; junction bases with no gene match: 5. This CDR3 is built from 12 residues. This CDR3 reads CASRGGPYEQYF. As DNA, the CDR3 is TGTGCCTCCCGGGGGGGGCCCTACGAGCAGTACTTC.

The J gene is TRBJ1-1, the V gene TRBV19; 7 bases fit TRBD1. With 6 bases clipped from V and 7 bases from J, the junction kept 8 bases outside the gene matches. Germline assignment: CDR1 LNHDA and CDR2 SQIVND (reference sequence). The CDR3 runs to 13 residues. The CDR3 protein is CASSPDRTLEAFF. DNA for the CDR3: TGTGCCAGTAGCCCGGACAGGACCCTTGAAGCTTTCTTT.

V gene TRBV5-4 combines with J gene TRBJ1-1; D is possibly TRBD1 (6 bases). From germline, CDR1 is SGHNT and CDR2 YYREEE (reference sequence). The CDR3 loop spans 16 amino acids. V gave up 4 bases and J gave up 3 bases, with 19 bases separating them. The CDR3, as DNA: TGTGCCAGCAGCCCTGAGTCACGGGGGCGGGACACTGAAGCTTTCTTT. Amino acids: CASSPESRGRDTEAFF.

The CDR3 nucleotides read TGCGCCAGCAGCTTGGAGACAAGTTTCAATCAGCCCCAGCATTTT. Its translation: CASSLETSFNQPQHF. The chain links TRBV5-1 to TRBJ1-5; unclear D gene. Germline CDR1 is SGHRS and CDR2 is YFSETQ. Trimming stripped 0 bases from V and 3 bases from J, with 10 bases between. CDR3 size: 15 residues.

The DNA for the CDR3 is TGTGCCAGCAGCGCAACTAGTGGGGCCTCGGGGGAGCAGTACTTC. It is translated as CASSATSGASGEQYF. This chain connects TRBV6-1 to TRBJ2-7; D could derive from TRBD1 or TRBD2 (5 bases each). Trimming left V 6 bases short and J 7 bases short, with 22 bases between. Germline V gene sequence: CDR1 MNHNS, CDR2 SASEGT. The CDR3 has 15 amino acids.

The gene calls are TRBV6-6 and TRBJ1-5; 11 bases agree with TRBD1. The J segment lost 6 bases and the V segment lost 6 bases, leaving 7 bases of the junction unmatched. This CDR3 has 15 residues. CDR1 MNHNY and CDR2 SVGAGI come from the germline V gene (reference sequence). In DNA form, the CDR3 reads TGTGCCAGCAGGCAGGGACAGGGGGAGCGTCAGCCCCAGCATTTT. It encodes CASRQGQGERQPQHF.

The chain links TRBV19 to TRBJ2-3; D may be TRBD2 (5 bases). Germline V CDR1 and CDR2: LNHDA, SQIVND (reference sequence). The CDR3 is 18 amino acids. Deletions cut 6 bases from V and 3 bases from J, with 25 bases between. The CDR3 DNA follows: TGTGCCAGTAGGAATCGGGGAGTCTCTCCAGAACCAACAGATACGCAGTATTTT. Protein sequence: CASRNRGVSPEPTDTQYF.

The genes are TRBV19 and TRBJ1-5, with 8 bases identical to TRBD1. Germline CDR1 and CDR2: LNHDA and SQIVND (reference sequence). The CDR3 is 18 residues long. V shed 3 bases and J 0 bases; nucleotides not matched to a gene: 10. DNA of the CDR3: TGTGCCAGTAGTATCGGACAGGGTATCGGCAATAGCAATCAGCCCCAGCATTTT. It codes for CASSIGQGIGNSNQPQHF. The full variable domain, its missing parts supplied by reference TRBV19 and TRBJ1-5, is DGGITQSPKYLFRKEGQNVTLSCEQNLNHDAMYWYRQDPGQGLRLIYYSQIVNDFQKGDIAEGYSVSREKKESFPLTVTSAQKNPTAFYLCASSIGQGIGNSNQPQHFGDGTRLSIL.

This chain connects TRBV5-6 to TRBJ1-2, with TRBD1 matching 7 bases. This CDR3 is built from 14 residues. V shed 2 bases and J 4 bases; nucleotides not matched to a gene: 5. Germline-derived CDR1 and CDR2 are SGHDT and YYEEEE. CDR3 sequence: CASSLTGAGYGYTF. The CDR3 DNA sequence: TGTGCCAGCAGCTTAACAGGGGCGGGCTATGGCTACACCTTC.

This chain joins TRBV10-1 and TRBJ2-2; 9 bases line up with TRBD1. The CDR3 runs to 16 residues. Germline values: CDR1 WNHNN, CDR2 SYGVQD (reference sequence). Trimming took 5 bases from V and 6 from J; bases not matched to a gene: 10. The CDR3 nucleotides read TGCGCCAGCAGTCAGGCCGGGACAGGGTTTTCCGGGGAGCTGTTTTTT. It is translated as CASSQAGTGFSGELFF.

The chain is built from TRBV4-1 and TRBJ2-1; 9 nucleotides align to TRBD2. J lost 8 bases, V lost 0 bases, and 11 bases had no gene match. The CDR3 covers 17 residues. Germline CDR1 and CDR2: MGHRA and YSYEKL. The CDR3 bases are TGCGCCAGCAGCCAAGATCTATCCGCGGGGGGGTTCGATGAGCAGTTCTTC. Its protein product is CASSQDLSAGGFDEQFF.

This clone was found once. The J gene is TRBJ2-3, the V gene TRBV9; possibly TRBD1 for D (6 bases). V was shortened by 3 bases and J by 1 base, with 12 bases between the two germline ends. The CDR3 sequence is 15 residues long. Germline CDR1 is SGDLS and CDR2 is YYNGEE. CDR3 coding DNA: TGTGCCAGCAGCGGCAAGACAGGCCGCACAGATACGCAGTATTTT. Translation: CASSGKTGRTDTQYF.

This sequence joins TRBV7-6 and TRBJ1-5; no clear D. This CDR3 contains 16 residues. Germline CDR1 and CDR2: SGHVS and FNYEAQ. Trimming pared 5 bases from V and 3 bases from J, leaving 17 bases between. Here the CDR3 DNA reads TGTGCCAGCAGCCCCGGTGACCGACGCTACAATCAGCCCCAGCATTTT. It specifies CASSPGDRRYNQPQHF. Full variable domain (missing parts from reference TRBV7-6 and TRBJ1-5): GAGVSQSPRYKVTKRGQDVALRCDPISGHVSLYWYRQALGQGPEFLTYFNYEAQQDKSGLPNDRFSAERPEGSISTLTIQRTEQRDSAMYRCASSPGDRRYNQPQHFGDGTRLSIL.

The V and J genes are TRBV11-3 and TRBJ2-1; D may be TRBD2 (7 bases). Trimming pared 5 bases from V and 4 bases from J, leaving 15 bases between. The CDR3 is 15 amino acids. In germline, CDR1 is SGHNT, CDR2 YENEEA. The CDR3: CASSTRGAYYNEQFF. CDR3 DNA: TGTGCCAGCAGCACCCGGGGGGCATATTACAATGAGCAGTTCTTC.

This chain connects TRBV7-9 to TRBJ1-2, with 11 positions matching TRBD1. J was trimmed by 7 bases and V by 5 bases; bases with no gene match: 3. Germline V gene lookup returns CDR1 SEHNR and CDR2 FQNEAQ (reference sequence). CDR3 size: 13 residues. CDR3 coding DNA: TGTGCCAGCAGCGGACAGGGGGCGTCTGGCTACACCTTC. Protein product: CASSGQGASGYTF.

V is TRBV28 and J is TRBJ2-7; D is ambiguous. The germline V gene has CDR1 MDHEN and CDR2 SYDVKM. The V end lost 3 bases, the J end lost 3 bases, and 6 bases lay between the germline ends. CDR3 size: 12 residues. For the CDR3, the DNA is TGTGCCAGCAGTTTTGGCCGCTACGAGCAGTACTTC. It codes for CASSFGRYEQYF.

Here the CDR3 DNA reads TGTGCCAGCAGCTTAGGGAGATCTGGAAACACCATATATTTT. Its protein is CASSLGRSGNTIYF. This chain connects TRBV7-2 to TRBJ1-3; no clear D gene. Between the trimmed V and J ends, which lost 1 base and 1 base, there was a span of 5 bases. Germline CDR1 and CDR2: SGHTA and FQGNSA. The length of the CDR3 is 14 residues.

The CDR3 sequence: CASSVEGVGGGRETQYF. DNA of the CDR3: TGTGCCAGCAGCGTAGAAGGCGTAGGGGGTGGGCGGGAGACCCAGTACTTC. The V call is TRBV9, the J call TRBJ2-5, with a possible D match to TRBD1 (6 bases). The CDR3 runs to 17 residues. Between the trimmed V and J ends, which lost 0 bases and 5 bases, there was a span of 20 bases. Germline V gives CDR1 SGDLS, CDR2 YYNGEE.

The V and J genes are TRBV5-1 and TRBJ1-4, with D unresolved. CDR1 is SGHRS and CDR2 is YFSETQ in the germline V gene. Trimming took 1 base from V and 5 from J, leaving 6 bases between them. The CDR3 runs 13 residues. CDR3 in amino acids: CASSLYANEKLFF. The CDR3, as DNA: TGCGCCAGCAGCTTGTACGCGAATGAAAAACTGTTTTTT.